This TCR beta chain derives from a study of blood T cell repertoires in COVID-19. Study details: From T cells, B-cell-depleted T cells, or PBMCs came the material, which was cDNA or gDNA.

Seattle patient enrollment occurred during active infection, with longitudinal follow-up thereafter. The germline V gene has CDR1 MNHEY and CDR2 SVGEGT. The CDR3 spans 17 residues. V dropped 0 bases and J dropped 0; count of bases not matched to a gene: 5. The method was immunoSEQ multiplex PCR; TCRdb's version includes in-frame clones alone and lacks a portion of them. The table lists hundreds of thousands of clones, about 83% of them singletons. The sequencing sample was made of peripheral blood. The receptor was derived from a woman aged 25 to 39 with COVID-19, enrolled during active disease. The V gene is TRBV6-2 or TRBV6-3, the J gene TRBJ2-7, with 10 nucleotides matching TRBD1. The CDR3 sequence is CASSYSRGTGDSYEQYF. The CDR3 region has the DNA TGTGCCAGCAGTTACTCTAGGGGGACAGGGGACTCCTACGAGCAGTACTTC.